This is a list of T cell receptor beta chains from one sample in a study of PD-1 blockade in mismatch repair-deficient tumors. The data were produced by immunoSEQ multiplex PCR, yet TCRdb's version contains in-frame clones alone and is incomplete. In the table there are 100,000 to 150,000 clones, roughly 86% of which are singletons. The specimen comprised peripheral blood, sampled almost 74 weeks after starting pembrolizumab. These receptors all stem from an adult with mismatch repair-deficient cancer. Each CDR3 is given without its conserved first and last residue. For some rows the clone size is stated as once, few or many, or as a class when expanded; others skip it.

>NA|TRBV5-5
ASSGGLLLYEQY
>NA|TRBV7-9
ASSGDRLMREQY
>NA|TRBV27
ASRTSDNYNEQF
>NA|TRBV5-4
ASRDPTSGTYEQY
>NA|TRBV7-2
ASSFSGGAETQY
>NA|TRBV28
ASSKDDRTYEQY
>NA|TRBV11-2
ASSLGPGGYNNEQF
>NA|TRBV7-8
ASSSMDRYYYGYT
>NA|TRBV11-3
ASSLVREFYEQY
>once|TRBV27
ASTPLTESFTLNTGELF
>few|TRBV18
ASSLRGAITYEQY
>NA|TRBV7-9
ASSLVHRWDGRGKLF
>NA|TRBV5-1
ASGVAGQETQY
>NA|TRBV7-2
ASSLGAGGEETQY
>once|TRBV28
ASSSPSTPETQY
>NA|TRBV27
ASSPPGLVATDTQY
>NA|TRBV2
ASSDRNEKLF
>NA|TRBV28
ASSPIYDRAYEQY
>NA|TRBV10-2
ASSESTTTYEQY
>NA|TRBV7-8
ASSLDSVNQPQH
>NA|TRBV5-1
ASSLSGTEAF
>once|TRBV7-9
ASSLVVPGNEQY
>few|TRBV9
ASSVTTGPQETQY
>NA|TRBV6-6
ASSYSGQGLNEQY
>NA|TRBV19
ASRQQGANTEAF
>NA|TRBV29-1
SGVQETQY
>once|TRBV27
ASAMWVDGETQY
>once|TRBV14
ASSLTTVSYEQY
>NA|TRBV27
ASRRRTGLYEQY
>NA|TRBV4-3
ASSQLQGSSYEQY
>NA|TRBV19
ASSPTLYNEQF
>once|TRBV14
ASSPREEGNEKLF
>NA|TRBV5-4
ASSLFGLAAGANVLT
>once|TRBV12-5
ASGSHPNQPQH
>NA|TRBV19
ASSISGRFNEQF
>NA|TRBV2
ASSEWAVDTQY
>NA|TRBV27
ASAPYESGHSYNEQF
>NA|TRBV19
ASSIEQGTAYEQY
>NA|TRBV7-8
ASSLGAGYGNTEAF